This T cell receptor (beta chain) appears in the sequencing data of a study of T-cell memory formation after mild COVID-19 (dated by TCRdb to the early 2020s). Background on the whole study: Most TCR sequence clusters were specific to one of the two donors. In a couple of donors, T-cell clones that expanded and contracted after mild COVID-19 were followed by sequencing TCRalpha and TCRbeta repertoires longitudinally. The cohort was made up of two young adult volunteers, one female and one male, who were previously healthy.

TCRdb names Illumina NovaSeq 6000 as the instrument used. cDNA libraries for TCRalpha and TCRbeta were prepared by 5'RACE using constant-segment primers, with sample barcodes and unique molecular identifiers added. Trizol reagent was used to extract RNA from every sample. Library amplification was performed in two PCR steps, and a second sample barcode and Illumina TruSeq adapters were introduced in the second step. Sequencing of the libraries was done on an Illumina NovaSeq, producing 2 x 150 bp paired-end reads. The study's processing was this. Reads were demultiplexed and collapsed into UMI-guided consensus sequences with migec v1.2.7. Using mixcr v2.1.11, UMI consensuses were aligned to TRA and TRB V and J templates and then assembled into clonotypes. A clonotype was counted as expanded or contracted only if both edgeR and NoisET called the change significant, with noise models trained on biological replicates. For edgeR calls, a false discovery rate-adjusted p below 0.01 and a log2 fold-change threshold of 1 were applied. As an exploratory analysis of dynamics, max-normalized trajectories of the 1000 most abundant clonotypes were examined by PCA with hierarchical clustering. Separately sequenced CD4+ and CD8+ repertoires were used to assign the CD4 or CD8 phenotype of responding clones. TCRdb handled the public reads itself, with Q25 trimming in fastp and clone calling in MiXCR, and kept productive beta chains. Identical CDR3 proteins give one entry, which carries the most common genes and DNA. These V and J calls are TCRdb output, not the study's own analysis. The sample table holds 150,000 to 200,000 distinct CDR3 sequences, of which roughly 10% were seen once. The top ten constitute approximately 3.8% of the sample.

Ficoll-Paque density gradient centrifugation was used to isolate PBMCs. About this clonotype itself: The clone's antigen remains unknown. Base-call qualities are not available, and no considerably larger clone is one nucleotide away.

Results and caveats for the whole study, not just this receptor: The study included only a couple of mild cases, and larger cohorts that include severe cases with pre-infection samples were judged to be necessary. Some responding clones were found in pre-infection memory, which suggests that pre-existing cross-reactive memory T cells took part in the SARS-CoV-2 response. Contracting CD4+ clones turned up mainly in the CM and EM memory subsets, whereas EMRA was where CD8+ clones were enriched. Balanced CD4/CD8 phenotypes were observed for clones contracting from day 15 to 85, whereas a bias towards CD4+ was observed for a second wave of clones expanding from day 15 to 37. SARS-CoV-2 specificity was not confirmed for the second-wave clones peaking on day 37.

The CDR3 runs 16 residues from the cysteine to the phenylalanine. Only the CDR3 DNA is retained, 48 bases long and in frame from the first base. CDR1 MGHRA and CDR2 YSYEKL are derived from the germline V gene. Trimming leaves V shorter by 4 bases and J shorter by 8 bases, with the junction holding 9 bases beyond the gene matches. The sequence links TRBV4-1 to TRBJ1-6; 9 middle bases align to TRBD1. Sequencing was done on a sample of PBMCs or a T cell subset sorted from them (not recorded which). This sequence originates from a man aged 18 to 30 who had mild COVID-19 (a few samples of this study predate the infection). The sample titles of this study are shuffled in the database, so cell type and time point are left out; the donor was told from shared clones. This receptor has the CDR3 CASSRRQGVVDSPLHF. Here is the DNA: TGCGCCAGCAGCCGACGACAGGGGGTCGTGGATTCACCCCTCCACTTT.